The subject of this entry is one T cell receptor beta chain. The data are from a study of blood T cell repertoires in COVID-19. Sequencing was performed with immunoSEQ multiplex PCR; in TCRdb, only in-frame clones are kept and a portion is missing. The sample has over 150,000 clones; approximately 81% are singletons. Seattle enrolled patients during active infection and tracked them longitudinally. The receptor was isolated from an older woman with COVID-19, enrolled during active disease. Sample: peripheral blood.

CDR3: CASKPSRNTEAFF. As DNA, the CDR3 is TGTGCCAGCAAGCCATCTAGGAACACTGAAGCTTTCTTT. The chain links TRBV14 to TRBJ1-1, with unresolved D. The germline CDR1 and CDR2 sequences are SGHDN and FVKESK. The CDR3 covers 13 residues. Trimming took 7 bases from V and 1 from J, leaving 10 bases between them.